This record looks at one T cell receptor beta chain sequence and its context. Its antigen is unidentified. MiXCR, run by TCRdb on the PCR reads, gives a single entry per CDR3 protein. The table shows 90,000 or so distinct CDR3 sequences, with 20% to 30% occurring only once. The sample belongs to a study of molecular identifiers for immune sequencing clone quantification. Study-wide context: Replicate experiments took RNA from about 20,000 or 100,000 naive CD8 cells, divided it five ways and sequenced four. Broader study findings: Should identical TCR molecules share a barcode, the sizes of highly expanded clones could be underestimated.

Preparation of naive CD8 libraries involved roughly 20,000 to 1,100,000 sorted cells and 10%, 30% or 50% RNA. The authors gated naive CD8 T cells as CD8+CD4-CCR7+CD45RA+ for sorting. This TCR was sampled from a human donor in good health. Some libraries in this study had Jurkat cell RNA spiked in. The sequenced sample consisted of naive CD8+ T cells from blood, with Jurkat cell RNA spiked in. The subset was: FACS-sorted CD8+CD4-CCR7+CD45RA+ naive T cells.

CDR3 region: CASSESQSNQPQHF. In DNA form, the CDR3 reads TGCGCCAGCAGTGAGTCCCAGAGCAATCAGCCCCAGCATTTT. V and J are TRBV10-2 and TRBJ1-5, with unresolved D. The CDR3 runs to 14 residues. Trimming stripped 0 bases from V and 1 base from J, with 4 bases between. Germline V gene sequence: CDR1 WSHSY, CDR2 SAAADI.